A selection of T cell receptor beta chains follows, all from one sample in a study of T cells in Graves' hyperthyroidism and ophthalmopathy. From the multiplex PCR reads, TCRdb called clonotypes with MiXCR, one entry per CDR3 protein. The sample has roughly 290,000 distinct CDR3 sequences, approximately 12% seen once. The source material was blood. The receptors shown here come from a woman younger than 45 with Graves' hyperthyroidism that later progressed to Graves' ophthalmopathy. The CDR3 runs from the conserved cysteine through the conserved F or W. D genes are given only for firm matches. Size is omitted from some rows. Given values are once, few, many or a class for expanded clones.

d_call,v_call,cdr3_length,j_call,clone_size,cdr3_aa,cdr3_nt
NA,TRBV6-1,11,TRBJ1-2,many,CASRSNYGYTF,TGTGCCAGCAGGAGCAACTATGGCTACACCTTC
TRBD2,TRBV12-3/TRBV12-4,15,TRBJ2-1,many,CASRQGGLAGDEQFF,TGTGCCAGCAGGCAAGGGGGACTAGCGGGAGATGAGCAGTTCTTC
NA,TRBV7-2,18,TRBJ2-2,few,CASSPDWSGQMNTGELFF,TGTGCCAGCAGCCCAGATTGGTCGGGACAAATGAACACCGGGGAGCTGTTTTTT
TRBD2,TRBV10-3,15,TRBJ2-7,many,CAISTGTSGGEEQYF,TGTGCCATCAGTACCGGGACTAGCGGGGGGGAAGAGCAGTACTTC
NA,TRBV7-8,13,TRBJ2-1,many,CASSPALSGEQFF,TGTGCCAGCAGCCCAGCGTTGAGTGGGGAGCAGTTCTTC
NA,TRBV28,17,TRBJ2-3,many,CASSSSRIDTSTDTQYF,TGTGCCAGCAGTTCCTCGAGGATAGATACTAGCACAGATACGCAGTATTTT
TRBD1,TRBV19,16,TRBJ2-2,NA,CASPEWDRSNTGELFF,TGTGCCAGCCCCGAATGGGACAGGTCCAACACCGGGGAGCTGTTTTTT
TRBD2,TRBV27,15,TRBJ2-5,many,CASSFLAGGGETQYF,TGTGCCAGCAGCTTCCTAGCGGGAGGTGGAGAGACCCAGTACTTC
NA,TRBV15,13,TRBJ2-1,many,CATKGPTINEQFF,TGTGCCACCAAAGGACCGACTATCAATGAGCAGTTCTTC
NA,TRBV7-9,16,TRBJ1-5,NA,CASSYTGPLGNQPQHF,TGTGCCAGCAGCTATACGGGACCACTTGGGAATCAGCCCCAGCATTTT
NA,TRBV7-9,15,TRBJ2-4,few,CASSRQEIAKNIQYF,TGTGCCAGCAGTCGCCAGGAAATAGCCAAAAACATTCAGTACTTC
TRBD2,TRBV20-1,16,TRBJ2-1,many,CSATKLSGRGPNEQFF,TGCAGTGCTACAAAACTTAGCGGGAGGGGTCCCAATGAGCAGTTCTTC
TRBD2,TRBV12-5,17,TRBJ2-7,many,CASGHLGSLAGDHEQYF,TGTGCTAGTGGCCACCTAGGCTCACTAGCGGGAGACCACGAGCAGTACTTC
TRBD1,TRBV9,16,TRBJ2-1,many,CASSPWTGGAYNEQFF,TGTGCCAGCAGCCCATGGACAGGGGGCGCCTACAATGAGCAGTTCTTC
TRBD2,TRBV4-2,15,TRBJ2-2,NA,CASSGVAGASGELFF,TGTGCCAGCAGCGGGGTAGCGGGAGCCAGCGGGGAGCTGTTTTTT
TRBD2,TRBV7-2,14,TRBJ2-7,many,CASSSATSRLEQYF,TGTGCCAGCAGCTCCGCGACTAGCAGGCTCGAGCAGTACTTC
NA,TRBV6-2/TRBV6-3,17,TRBJ1-5,many,CASSLRDGFYSNQPQHF,TGTGCCAGCAGTCTCCGGGACGGATTTTATAGCAATCAGCCCCAGCATTTT
NA,TRBV6-1,13,TRBJ2-7,many,CASSNGFWQEQYF,TGTGCCAGCAGTAACGGCTTTTGGCAGGAGCAGTACTTC
NA,TRBV19,15,TRBJ2-3,many,CASSTGEFGTDTQYF,TGTGCCAGTAGTACAGGGGAATTTGGCACAGATACGCAGTATTTT
NA,TRBV20-1,14,TRBJ1-1,many,CSARDAEMNTEAFF,TGCAGTGCTAGAGATGCGGAGATGAACACTGAAGCTTTCTTT
NA,TRBV7-9,12,TRBJ1-4,many,CASSGAGEKLFF,TGTGCCTCATCCGGGGCGGGTGAAAAACTGTTTTTT
TRBD2,TRBV12-3/TRBV12-4,16,TRBJ2-7,NA,CASSRQGGSGIYEQDF,TGTGCCAGCAGTCGCCAAGGGGGTAGCGGGATATACGAGCAGGACTTC
TRBD1,TRBV20-1,12,TRBJ2-7,NA,CSPGTDLNEQYF,TGCAGTCCCGGGACAGACTTGAACGAGCAGTACTTC
NA,TRBV18,13,TRBJ2-7,many,CASSPSGLGEQYF,TGTGCCAGCTCACCCTCAGGGCTTGGGGAGCAGTACTTC
TRBD1,TRBV20-1,17,TRBJ2-7,many,CSASRLGGQGSSYEQYF,TGCAGTGCTAGTAGGCTGGGTGGACAGGGGTCCTCCTACGAGCAGTACTTC
NA,TRBV11-3,15,TRBJ2-1,many,CASSLRRVAYNEQFF,TGTGCCAGCAGCTTGAGGAGAGTCGCCTACAATGAGCAGTTCTTC
NA,TRBV2,18,TRBJ1-5,many,CASSELPRNRDSNQPQHF,TGTGCCAGCAGTGAACTCCCCCGCAACAGGGATAGCAATCAGCCCCAGCATTTT
TRBD1,TRBV9,15,TRBJ1-1,many,CASSEGQGMNTEAFF,TGTGCCAGCAGCGAGGGACAGGGGATGAACACTGAAGCTTTCTTT
NA,TRBV6-1,13,TRBJ2-7,many,CASMVGRGYEQYF,TGTGCCAGCATGGTGGGACGGGGCTACGAGCAGTACTTC
NA,TRBV10-3,13,TRBJ2-1,many,CAIRTSSYNEQFF,TGTGCCATCCGGACGAGCTCCTACAATGAGCAGTTCTTC
NA,TRBV28,15,TRBJ2-1,many,CASSFSEASYNEQFF,TGTGCCAGCAGTTTTTCGGAGGCCTCCTACAATGAGCAGTTCTTC
TRBD1,TRBV19,16,TRBJ1-5,NA,CASSPKDRGGNQPQHF,TGTGCCAGTAGTCCTAAGGACAGGGGGGGCAATCAGCCCCAGCATTTT
NA,TRBV6-2/TRBV6-3,14,TRBJ2-5,many,CASRPHPLEETQYF,TGTGCCAGCAGGCCCCATCCCCTCGAAGAGACCCAGTACTTC
NA,TRBV30,15,TRBJ2-6,many,CAWSGQLTGANVLTF,TGTGCCTGGAGTGGACAGCTGACTGGGGCCAACGTCCTGACTTTC
TRBD1,TRBV6-2/TRBV6-3,16,TRBJ1-5,many,CASTSDRVLIDQPQHF,TGTGCCAGCACCTCAGACAGGGTGCTTATCGATCAGCCCCAGCATTTT
TRBD2,TRBV28,14,TRBJ2-1,many,CASTRLAVYNEQFF,TGTGCCAGTACGAGGCTAGCGGTCTACAATGAGCAGTTCTTC
NA,TRBV20-1,14,TRBJ2-7,NA,CSARDETRGYEQYF,TGCAGTGCTAGAGATGAGACTAGGGGCTACGAGCAGTACTTC
NA,TRBV12-3/TRBV12-4,16,TRBJ1-2,many,CASSLALGRSLNGYTF,TGTGCCAGCAGTTTAGCCTTGGGACGGAGCCTTAATGGCTACACCTTC
NA,TRBV3-1,18,TRBJ2-3,few,CASSQEELGIWDPDTQYF,TGTGCCAGCAGCCAAGAAGAGTTGGGAATTTGGGACCCAGATACGCAGTATTTT
TRBD1,TRBV6-2/TRBV6-3,15,TRBJ2-2,many,CASSYRGQGTGELFF,TGTGCCAGCAGTTACAGGGGGCAGGGCACCGGGGAGCTGTTTTTT
NA,TRBV20-1,14,TRBJ1-1,many,CSVRTGVVNTEAFF,TGCAGTGTTAGGACTGGTGTAGTGAACACTGAAGCTTTCTTT
NA,TRBV12-5,17,TRBJ2-2,medium-sized,CASGLEGFGVGTGELFF,TGTGCTAGTGGTTTGGAGGGGTTCGGTGTAGGGACCGGGGAGCTGTTTTTT
NA,TRBV5-6,13,TRBJ2-2,few,CASSLTSSGELFF,TGTGCCAGCAGCTTGACTAGCTCCGGGGAGCTGTTTTTT
NA,TRBV9,15,TRBJ1-3,few,CASSVEGVDGNTIYF,TGTGCCAGCAGCGTAGAGGGGGTGGACGGAAACACCATATATTTT
NA,TRBV6-2/TRBV6-3,13,TRBJ2-1,many,CASSYGAHNEQFF,TGTGCCAGCAGTTACGGGGCACACAATGAGCAGTTCTTC
NA,TRBV28,13,TRBJ1-2,NA,CASTPGGFLGYTF,TGTGCCAGCACCCCTGGTGGTTTTCTTGGCTACACCTTC
NA,TRBV6-1,16,TRBJ1-1,many,CASSENREPTLTEAFF,TGTGCCAGCAGTGAAAACAGGGAACCCACCCTCACTGAAGCTTTCTTT
NA,TRBV3-1,13,TRBJ2-5,many,CASNQGLKETQYF,TGTGCCAGCAACCAGGGACTTAAGGAGACCCAGTACTTC